Included here is one TCR beta chain sequence, with context. This clonotype was seen repeatedly, ten times or more. Its antigen specificity is not known. Nothing much larger sits one base from this clone, and base qualities are not available. The sample comes from a study of T-cell memory formation after mild COVID-19 (dated by TCRdb to the early 2020s). Background on the whole study: TCR sequence clusters from the two donors were found to be largely donor specific. T-cell clones expanding and contracting after mild COVID-19 in a couple of donors were tracked by longitudinal TCRalpha and TCRbeta repertoire sequencing. Two young, previously healthy adult volunteers made up the cohort, one male and one female. The investigation overall reported the following: Contracting CD4+ clones appeared mostly in the CM and EM memory subsets, whereas CD8+ clones were enriched in EMRA. Some responding clones were detected in pre-infection memory, which suggested that pre-existing cross-reactive memory T cells had joined the SARS-CoV-2 response. Clones that contracted from day 15 to 85 showed balanced CD4/CD8 phenotypes, whereas a second wave of clones that expanded from day 15 to 37 leaned towards CD4+. The second-wave clones that peaked on day 37 were not confirmed to be SARS-CoV-2 specific. The study included only a couple of mild cases, and larger cohorts that include severe cases with pre-infection samples were judged to be necessary.

TCRdb lists the instrument as Illumina NovaSeq 6000. TCRalpha and TCRbeta cDNA libraries were constructed by 5'RACE with constant-segment primers, with sample barcodes and unique molecular identifiers being introduced. Trizol reagent was used to extract RNA from every sample. Library amplification was performed in two PCR steps, and a second sample barcode and Illumina TruSeq adapters were introduced in the second step. Sequencing of the libraries was done on an Illumina NovaSeq, producing 2 x 150 bp paired-end reads. The study's own analysis went as follows. Demultiplexing of reads and collapsing into UMI-guided consensus sequences were performed with migec v1.2.7. With mixcr v2.1.11, UMI consensuses were aligned to TRA and TRB V and J templates and assembled into clonotypes. Expanded or contracted clonotypes were those called significant by both edgeR and NoisET, with noise models trained on biological replicates. For edgeR calls, a false discovery rate-adjusted p below 0.01 and a log2 fold-change threshold of 1 were applied. PCA with hierarchical clustering of max-normalized trajectories of the 1000 most abundant clonotypes was used as exploratory dynamics analysis. Each responding clone was given a CD4 or CD8 phenotype based on the CD4+ and CD8+ repertoires, which had been sequenced separately. TCRdb reworked the public reads: Q25 trimming with fastp, MiXCR clone assembly, productive beta chains retained. Identical CDR3 protein sequences are pooled into one entry, listed with their most common genes and DNA. TCRdb, rather than the study authors, made the V and J calls. This sample holds roughly 610,000 distinct CDR3 sequences; 15% to 20% were observed only once. The top ten hold just over 8% of the sample.

V is trimmed back by 5 bases and J by 4 bases, and the junction contains 7 bases that no gene match accounts for. The CDR3 numbers 13 residues from cysteine through phenylalanine. The CDR3 DNA has 39 bases and is translated from base 1. The germline V gene encodes CDR1 DFQATT and CDR2 SNEGSKA (reference sequence). Ficoll-Paque density gradient centrifugation was the method used to isolate PBMCs. Sequencing was done on a sample of PBMCs or a T cell subset sorted from them (not recorded which). The chain is encoded by TRBV20-1 joined to TRBJ1-1; TRBD1 fits 7 bases in the junction. This clonotype was sampled from an adult woman who had mild COVID-19 (a few samples of this study predate the infection). The sample titles of this study are shuffled in the database, so cell type and time point are left out; the donor was told from shared clones. The CDR3 loop reads CSALRPGGTEAFF. The DNA is TGCAGTGCTCTCCGGCCAGGGGGCACTGAAGCTTTCTTT.